This entry concerns a single TCR beta chain. Antigen unknown. The source of the sample is a study of T cell responses to AZD1222 COVID-19 vaccine. Notes on the study in general: It was only after the peak T cell response that any repertoires were sampled. Donors were mostly white British, more females; clonal diversity possibly underestimated.

This table comes from immunoSEQ multiplex PCR, and its TCRdb copy is limited to in-frame clones, with some not included. The table has over 100,000 clones, approximately 86% seen once. Sequences were derived from peripheral blood, sampled 28 days after the second dose of the MenACWY control vaccine. This clonotype was sampled from an adult who received the MenACWY meningococcal vaccine as a control.

CDR3 sequence: CASSYSVTVNYGYTF. The CDR3 DNA sequence: TGTGCCAGCAGTTACTCGGTAACCGTGAACTATGGCTACACCTTC. The chain recombines TRBV6-5 with TRBJ1-2; D gene uncertain. The CDR3 totals 15 residues. V was shortened by 0 bases and J by 2 bases, with 10 bases between the two germline ends. CDR1 and CDR2 (germline): MNHEY, SVGAGI.